Following are 5 T cell receptor beta chains from one sample sequenced in a study of T-cell reconstitution after alpha-beta-depleted transplantation in children. It was with unique molecular identifiers that the TCRbeta library was prepared. Using its own MiXCR run on the PCR reads, TCRdb lists one record per CDR3 protein. The repertoire consists of almost 250,000 distinct CDR3 sequences, with around 25% occurring once and the leading ten covering roughly 2.5%. The specimen was PBMCs, collected before TCRalphabeta/CD19-depleted stem cell transplant. The receptor set was obtained from a girl aged 2 to 10 with Fanconi anemia, due to receive a stem cell transplant.

This clonotype showed up many times. This chain connects TRBV29-1 to TRBJ2-7, with 7 bases identical to TRBD1. The germline V gene has CDR1 SQVTM and CDR2 ANQGSEA. V shed 6 bases and J 2 bases; nucleotides not matched to a gene: 7. This CDR3 comprises 13 residues. The CDR3 reads CSVALGQPYEQYF. The CDR3 DNA follows: TGCAGCGTGGCCTTGGGACAGCCCTACGAGCAGTACTTC.

This chain connects TRBV5-1 to TRBJ1-1; D remains ambiguous. V gave up 1 base and J gave up 5 bases, with 15 bases separating them. This CDR3 has 15 residues. CDR1 SGHRS and CDR2 YFSETQ come from the germline V gene. CDR3 bases: TGCGCCAGCAGCTTGTTAACCTCCGGAGGGACTGAAGCTTTCTTT. The encoded protein is CASSLLTSGGTEAFF.

This chain uses TRBV20-1 with TRBJ2-5, with 9 bases aligning to TRBD2. Trimming cost V 3 bases and J 5 bases; bases outside gene matches: 10. This CDR3 has 15 amino acids. Germline CDR1 reads DFQATT; CDR2 reads SNEGSKA (reference sequence). Here the CDR3 reads CSASLAGSRGETQYF. CDR3 sequence (DNA): TGCAGTGCTAGCCTAGCGGGGTCTCGGGGGGAGACCCAGTACTTC.

This clonotype was observed a handful of times. The chain joins TRBV21-1 to TRBJ2-5. TRBV21-1 is given as a pseudogene. The CDR3 has 15 residues. CDR3 DNA: TGTGCCAGCAGCAAAGGGGCTATAGGGTACGAGACCCAGTACTTC. This encodes CASSKGAIGYETQYF.

This clonotype was observed at least ten times. The chain uses TRBV5-6 and TRBJ2-7; D remains ambiguous. The V gene's germline CDR1 is SGHDT and CDR2 YYEEEE. Trimming removed 1 base at V and 4 bases at J, with 6 bases between. This CDR3 region has 12 residues. This chain's CDR3 is CASSLLDYEQYF. The CDR3 coding sequence is TGTGCCAGCAGCTTGTTGGATTACGAGCAGTACTTC.